Below are 8 T cell receptor beta chains sequenced from a single sample in a study of blood T cell repertoires in COVID-19. Assay used: immunoSEQ multiplex PCR; TCRdb lists only in-frame clones, some missing. Of over 300,000 clones in the sample, around 90% were seen once. The sequenced sample was peripheral blood. These TCRs come from a man aged 18 to 29 with active or convalescent COVID-19.

The chain carries TRBV28 and TRBJ1-4, with 12 bases fitting TRBD1. From germline, CDR1 is MDHEN and CDR2 SYDVKM. This CDR3 has 18 amino acids. The J segment lost 3 bases and the V segment lost 5 bases, leaving 10 bases of the junction unmatched. The CDR3, as DNA: TGTGCCAGCAGTCCGGTAGGGACAGGGGGCGCCGCTAATGAAAAACTGTTTTTT. Translation gives CASSPVGTGGAANEKLFF.

The CDR3 DNA reads TGTGCCAGCAGTTTGGGCAGGGGCAATCAGCCCCAGCATTTT. Translating gives CASSLGRGNQPQHF. This chain uses TRBV28 with TRBJ1-5; possible D gene TRBD1, 5 bases. V dropped 3 bases and J dropped 2 bases, with 8 bases sitting between them. This CDR3 contains 14 residues. From germline, CDR1 is MDHEN and CDR2 SYDVKM. The full variable domain, its missing parts supplied by reference TRBV28 and TRBJ1-5, is DVKVTQSSRYLVKRTGEKVFLECVQDMDHENMFWYRQDPGLGLRLIYFSYDVKMKEKGDIPEGYSVSREKKERFSLILESASTNQTSMYLCASSLGRGNQPQHFGDGTRLSIL.

The rearrangement uses TRBV19 and TRBJ2-2, with a possible D match to TRBD1 (6 bases). V lost 9 bases to trimming and J lost 3 bases, with 14 bases between them. Germline V gene data show CDR1 as LNHDA and CDR2 as SQIVND (reference sequence). There are 14 residues in the CDR3. This CDR3 reads CASTDSPYTGELFF. The CDR3 DNA is TGTGCCAGCACGGACAGTCCTTACACCGGGGAGCTGTTTTTT.

This chain links TRBV4-2 with TRBJ1-3; D possibly corresponds to TRBD1 (5 bases). The CDR3 runs 17 residues. Germline V gene lookup returns CDR1 LGHNA and CDR2 YNFKEQ. V shed 0 bases and J shed 1 base, with 13 bases lying between them. The CDR3 DNA is TGTGCCAGCAGCCAAGATTCGGCAGGGAGGTCTGGAAACACCATATATTTT. It codes for CASSQDSAGRSGNTIYF.

J is TRBJ1-3 and V is TRBV9; D is unresolved. The germline V gene has CDR1 SGDLS and CDR2 YYNGEE. Trimming took off 1 base at V and 0 bases at J, with 8 bases between the two ends. The CDR3 contains 15 residues. The chain's CDR3 is CASSVTSSSGNTIYF. The CDR3 nucleotides are TGTGCCAGCAGCGTAACATCTAGCTCTGGAAACACCATATATTTT.

This clone was seen only once. The CDR3, as DNA: TGTGCCAGCAGCTCACAACAGGGGGGAGGAAACACCATATATTTT. It encodes CASSSQQGGGNTIYF. The chain joins TRBV7-6 to TRBJ1-3; 8 bases are a match to TRBD1. The CDR3 has 15 amino acids. Germline loops: CDR1 SGHVS, CDR2 FNYEAQ. The J segment lost 4 bases and the V segment lost 4 bases, leaving 6 bases of the junction unmatched.

The chain carries TRBV6-5 and TRBJ2-1; possible D gene TRBD2, 5 bases. V lost 4 bases, J lost 1 base, and 8 bases lay in between. In germline, CDR1 is MNHEY, CDR2 SVGAGI. The length of the CDR3 is 14 residues. The CDR3: CASSLDYSYNEQFF. The CDR3 DNA sequence: TGTGCCAGCAGTTTAGACTATTCCTACAATGAGCAGTTCTTC.

The chain has TRBV4-1 and TRBJ2-7, with 8 bases lining up with TRBD1. J was trimmed by 9 bases and V by 1 base; bases with no gene match: 14. Germline-derived CDR1 and CDR2 are MGHRA and YSYEKL. The CDR3 covers 16 residues. The CDR3: CASSQVGPGGLRGQYF. The CDR3 DNA sequence: TGCGCCAGCAGCCAAGTCGGGCCAGGGGGCCTACGAGGGCAGTACTTC.